This T cell receptor (beta chain) was identified during a study of blood T cell repertoires in COVID-19. Across the whole study: Sources were T cells, B-cell-depleted T cells, or PBMCs; the material itself was cDNA or gDNA.

As originally analysed: Amplification with reference gene primers provided the estimates of nucleated cell counts. Data came from immunoSEQ multiplex PCR; TCRdb stores just in-frame clones and leaves some out. For V, J and clone size, that table is used; D and trimming come from the DNA. The table includes approximately 110,000 clones, about 85% detected once. Sequenced material: peripheral blood. This TCR came from a human donor in a cohort sampled during active COVID-19.

CDR3 residues: CASSSSRENYGYTF. The CDR3 coding sequence is TGTGCCAGCAGCTCAAGCCGGGAGAACTATGGCTACACCTTC. The chain employs TRBV7-8 and TRBJ1-2, with D uncertain. V was pared by 4 bases and J by 2 bases, with 11 bases between. The germline V gene has CDR1 SGHVS and CDR2 FQNEAQ. The CDR3 is 14 amino acids.